This T cell receptor (beta chain) is from a study of cytomegalovirus exposure and HLA in healthy donors. Though nominally healthy at sampling, donors likely had unrecorded immune exposures. General study results and limits: Listed as cytomegalovirus-associated were 170 or so TCR beta chains.

CDR1 is MGHRA, CDR2 YSYEKL, per germline. Trimming removed 0 bases from V and 3 bases from J, with 7 bases in between. This CDR3 contains 14 residues. PCR was performed using 60 Vbeta and 13 Jbeta primers. Repertoires were generated with immunoSEQ multiplex PCR, while TCRdb's copy carries only in-frame clones and drops some. Of some 90,000 clones detected, under 90% appear once; the ten largest clones hold roughly 3.8%. Points on this clone: Its antigen is currently unknown.

The specimen was PBMCs. The gene calls are TRBV4-1 and TRBJ2-3; D is perhaps TRBD1 (5 bases). This receptor was taken from a man aged 45 to 65 in good health and CMV-seronegative. CDR3 in DNA: TGCGCCAGCAGCCAAGATAGGGGAACAGATACGCAGTATTTT. Translated, it gives CASSQDRGTDTQYF.